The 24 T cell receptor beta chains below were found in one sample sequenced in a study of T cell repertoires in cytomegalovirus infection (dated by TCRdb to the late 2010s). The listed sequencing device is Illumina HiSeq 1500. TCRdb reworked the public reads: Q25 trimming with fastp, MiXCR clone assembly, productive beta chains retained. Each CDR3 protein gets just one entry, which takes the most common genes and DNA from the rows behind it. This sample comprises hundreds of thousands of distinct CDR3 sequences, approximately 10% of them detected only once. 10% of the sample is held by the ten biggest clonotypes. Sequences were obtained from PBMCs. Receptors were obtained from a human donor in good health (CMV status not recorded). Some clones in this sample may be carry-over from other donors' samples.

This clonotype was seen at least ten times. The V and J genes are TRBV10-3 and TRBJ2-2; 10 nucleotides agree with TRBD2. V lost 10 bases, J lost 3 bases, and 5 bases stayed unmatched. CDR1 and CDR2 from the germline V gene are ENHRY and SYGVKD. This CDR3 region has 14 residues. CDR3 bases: TGTGCCACGCGGACTAGCGGAGACACCGGGGAGCTGTTTTTT. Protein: CATRTSGDTGELFF.

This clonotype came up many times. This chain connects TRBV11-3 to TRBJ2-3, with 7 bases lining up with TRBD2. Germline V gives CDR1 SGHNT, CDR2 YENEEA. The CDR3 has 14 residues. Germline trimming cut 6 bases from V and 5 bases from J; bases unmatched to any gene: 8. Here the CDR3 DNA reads TGTGCCAGCAGTCTGGCGGGAGCGGTAGATACGCAGTATTTT. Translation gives CASSLAGAVDTQYF.

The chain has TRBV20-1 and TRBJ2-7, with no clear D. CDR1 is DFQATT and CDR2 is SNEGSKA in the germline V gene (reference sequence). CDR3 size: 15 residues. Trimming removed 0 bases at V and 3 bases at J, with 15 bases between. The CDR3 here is CSARDNNRPHYEQYF. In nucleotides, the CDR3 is TGCAGTGCTAGAGACAACAACCGCCCACACTACGAGCAGTACTTC.

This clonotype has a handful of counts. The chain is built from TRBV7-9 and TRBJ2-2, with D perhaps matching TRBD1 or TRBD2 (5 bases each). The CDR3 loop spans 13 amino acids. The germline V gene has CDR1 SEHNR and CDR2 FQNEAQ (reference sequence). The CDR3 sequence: CAGVSGNTGELFF. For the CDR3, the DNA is TGTGCGGGGGTCTCAGGGAACACCGGGGAGCTGTTTTTT.

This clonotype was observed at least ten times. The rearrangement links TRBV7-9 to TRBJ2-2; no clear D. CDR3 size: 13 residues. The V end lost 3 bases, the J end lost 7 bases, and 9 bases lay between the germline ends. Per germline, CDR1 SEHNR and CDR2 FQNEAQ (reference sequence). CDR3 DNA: TGTGCCAGCAGCTTTGGTGGCAGCGGGGAGCTGTTTTTT. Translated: CASSFGGSGELFF.

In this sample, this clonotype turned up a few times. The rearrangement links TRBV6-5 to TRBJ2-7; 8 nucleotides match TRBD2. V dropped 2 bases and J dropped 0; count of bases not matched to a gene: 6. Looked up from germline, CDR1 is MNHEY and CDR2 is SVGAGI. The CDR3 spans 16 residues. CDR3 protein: CASSYAWTSSSYEQYF. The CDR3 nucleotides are TGTGCCAGCAGTTACGCGTGGACTAGCAGCTCCTACGAGCAGTACTTC.

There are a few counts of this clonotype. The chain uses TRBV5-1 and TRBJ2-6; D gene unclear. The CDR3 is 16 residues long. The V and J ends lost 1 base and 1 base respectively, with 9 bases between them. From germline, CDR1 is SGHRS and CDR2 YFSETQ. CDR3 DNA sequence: TGCGCCAGCAGCTTGCCTATCACGTCTGGGGCCAACGTCCTGACTTTC. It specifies CASSLPITSGANVLTF.

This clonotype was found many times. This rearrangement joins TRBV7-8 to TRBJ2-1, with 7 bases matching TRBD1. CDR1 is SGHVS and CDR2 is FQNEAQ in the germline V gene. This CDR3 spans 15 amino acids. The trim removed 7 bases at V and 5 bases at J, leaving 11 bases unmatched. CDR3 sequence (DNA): TGTGCCAGCATCCGCGAGGGGGCGAGGAACAATGAGCAGTTCTTC. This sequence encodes CASIREGARNNEQFF. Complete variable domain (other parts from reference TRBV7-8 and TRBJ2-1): GAGVSQSPRYKVAKRGQDVALRCDPISGHVSLFWYQQALGQGPEFLTYFQNEAQLDKSGLPSDRFFAERPEGSVSTLKIQRTQQEDSAVYLCASIREGARNNEQFFGPGTRLTVL.

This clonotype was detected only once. This CDR3 is CAWSPQTGGYTF. In nucleotides, the CDR3 is TGTGCCTGGAGTCCCCAGACTGGTGGCTACACCTTC. The J gene is TRBJ1-2, the V gene TRBV30; no reliable D call. CDR1 and CDR2 (germline): GTSNPN, SVGIG (reference sequence). This CDR3 is 12 amino acids long. Deletions cut 2 bases from V and 7 bases from J, with 11 bases between.

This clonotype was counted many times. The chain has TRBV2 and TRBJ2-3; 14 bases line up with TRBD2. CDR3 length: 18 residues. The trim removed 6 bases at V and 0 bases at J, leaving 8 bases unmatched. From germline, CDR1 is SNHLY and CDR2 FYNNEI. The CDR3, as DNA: TGTGCCAGCAGAGAAAGGACTAGCGGGAGGAGGAGCACAGATACGCAGTATTTT. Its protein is CASRERTSGRRSTDTQYF.

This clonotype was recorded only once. The DNA for the CDR3 is TGTGCCAGCTCACCCCAGCAACTAGCGGGAGGTAATGAGCAGTTCTTC. Translated: CASSPQQLAGGNEQFF. J is TRBJ2-1 and V is TRBV18; the match to TRBD2 covers 12 bases. Trimming took 3 bases from V and 7 from J; bases not matched to a gene: 7. Per germline, CDR1 KGHSH and CDR2 LQKENI. The CDR3 contains 16 residues.

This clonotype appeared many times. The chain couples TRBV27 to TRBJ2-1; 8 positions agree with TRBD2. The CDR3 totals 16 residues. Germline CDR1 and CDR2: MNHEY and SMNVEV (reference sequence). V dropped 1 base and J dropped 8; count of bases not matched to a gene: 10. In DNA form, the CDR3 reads TGTGCCAGCAGTTTATTTGGCGGGGGGACTTTCGATGAGCAGTTCTTC. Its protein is CASSLFGGGTFDEQFF.

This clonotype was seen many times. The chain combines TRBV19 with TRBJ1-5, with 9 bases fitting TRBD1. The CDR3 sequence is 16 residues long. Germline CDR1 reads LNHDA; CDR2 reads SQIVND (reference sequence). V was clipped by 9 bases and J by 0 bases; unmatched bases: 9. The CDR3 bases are TGTGCCAGCTCACCAAGACAGGGGGGTAGCAATCAGCCCCAGCATTTT. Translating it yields CASSPRQGGSNQPQHF.

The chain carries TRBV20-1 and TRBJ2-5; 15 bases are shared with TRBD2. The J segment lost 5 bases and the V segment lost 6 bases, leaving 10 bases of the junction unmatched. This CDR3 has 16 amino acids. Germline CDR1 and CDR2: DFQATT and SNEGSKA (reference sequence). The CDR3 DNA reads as TGCAGTGCGGAGGGACTAGCGGGAGGAGTGGGGGAGACCCAGTACTTC. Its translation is CSAEGLAGGVGETQYF.

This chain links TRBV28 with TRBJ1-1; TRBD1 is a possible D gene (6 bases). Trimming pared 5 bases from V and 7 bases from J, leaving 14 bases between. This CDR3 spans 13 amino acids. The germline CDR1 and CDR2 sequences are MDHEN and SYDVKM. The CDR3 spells CASSILTGDEAFF. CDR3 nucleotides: TGTGCCAGCAGTATCTTGACAGGTGATGAAGCTTTCTTT.

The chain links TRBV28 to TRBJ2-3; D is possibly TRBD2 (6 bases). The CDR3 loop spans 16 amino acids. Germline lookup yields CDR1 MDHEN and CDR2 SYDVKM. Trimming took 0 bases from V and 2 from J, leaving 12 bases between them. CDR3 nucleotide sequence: TGTGCCAGCAGTTTATGGGTAGCGGATTACACAGATACGCAGTATTTT. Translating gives CASSLWVADYTDTQYF.

The CDR3 spells CASSLLRRPLGEAFF. The CDR3 bases are TGTGCCAGCAGCCTCCTTAGACGGCCTTTGGGTGAAGCTTTCTTT. The chain couples TRBV14 to TRBJ1-1; no firm D call. The length of the CDR3 is 15 residues. Trimming pared 4 bases from V and 7 bases from J, leaving 19 bases between. CDR1 is SGHDN and CDR2 is FVKESK in the germline V gene.

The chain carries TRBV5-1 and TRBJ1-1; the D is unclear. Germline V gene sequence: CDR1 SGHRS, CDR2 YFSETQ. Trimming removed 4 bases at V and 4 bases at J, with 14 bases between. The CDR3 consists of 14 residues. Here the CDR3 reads CASSGQPGRTEAFF. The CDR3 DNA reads TGCGCCAGCAGCGGGCAACCTGGTCGCACTGAAGCTTTCTTT.

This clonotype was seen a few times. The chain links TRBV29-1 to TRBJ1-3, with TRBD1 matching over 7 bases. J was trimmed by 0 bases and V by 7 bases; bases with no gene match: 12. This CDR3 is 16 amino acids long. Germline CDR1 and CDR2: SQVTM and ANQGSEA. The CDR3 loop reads CSATGYRGLSGNTIYF. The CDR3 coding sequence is TGCAGCGCTACGGGGTACAGGGGACTCTCTGGAAACACCATATATTTT.

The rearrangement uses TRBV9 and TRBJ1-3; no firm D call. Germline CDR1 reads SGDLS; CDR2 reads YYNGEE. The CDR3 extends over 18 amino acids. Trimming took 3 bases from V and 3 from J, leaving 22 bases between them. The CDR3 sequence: CASSAGGSEVQRGNTIYF. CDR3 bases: TGTGCCAGCAGCGCTGGAGGCTCGGAGGTCCAGCGTGGAAACACCATATATTTT.

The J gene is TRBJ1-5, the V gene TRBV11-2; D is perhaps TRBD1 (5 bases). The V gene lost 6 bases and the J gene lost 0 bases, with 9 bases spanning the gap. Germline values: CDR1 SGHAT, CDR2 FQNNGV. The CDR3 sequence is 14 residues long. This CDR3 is CASRDQGSNQPQHF. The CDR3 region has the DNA TGTGCCAGCAGAGACCAGGGTAGCAATCAGCCCCAGCATTTT.

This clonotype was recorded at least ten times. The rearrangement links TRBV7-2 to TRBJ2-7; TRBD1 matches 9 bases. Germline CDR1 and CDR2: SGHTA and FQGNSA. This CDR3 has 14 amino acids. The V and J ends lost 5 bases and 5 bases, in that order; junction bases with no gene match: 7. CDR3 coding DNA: TGTGCCAGCAGCCTGGGGGACAGGGTGGACGAGCAGTACTTC. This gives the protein CASSLGDRVDEQYF.

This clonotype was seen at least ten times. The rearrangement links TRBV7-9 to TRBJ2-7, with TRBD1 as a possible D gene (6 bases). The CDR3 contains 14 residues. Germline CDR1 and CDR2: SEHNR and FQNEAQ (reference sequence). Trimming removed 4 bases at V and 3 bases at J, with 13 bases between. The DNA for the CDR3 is TGTGCCAGCAGCTCGGGACAAGCTGGCTACGAGCAGTACTTC. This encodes CASSSGQAGYEQYF.

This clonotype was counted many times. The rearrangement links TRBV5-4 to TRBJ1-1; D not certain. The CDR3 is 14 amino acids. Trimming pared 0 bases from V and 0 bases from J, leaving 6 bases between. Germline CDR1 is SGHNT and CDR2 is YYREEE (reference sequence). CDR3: CASSLDSLNTEAFF. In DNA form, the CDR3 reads TGTGCCAGCAGCTTGGACAGCTTGAACACTGAAGCTTTCTTT.